This T cell receptor (beta chain) stems from a study of cytomegalovirus exposure and HLA in healthy donors. Study observations and caveats: Most CMV-associated TCR beta chains were later found to appear HLA-restricted. TRBV6-2, TRBV6-3 and other indistinguishable V segments were excluded.

CDR3 length: 17 amino acids. J was trimmed by 1 base and V by 2 bases; bases with no gene match: 11. The germline V gene has CDR1 SGHTA and CDR2 FQGNSA. About this clone itself: As yet, its antigen is unknown.

Use of 60 Vbeta and 13 Jbeta primers characterized the PCR. Here immunoSEQ multiplex PCR was the method, and the copy in TCRdb shows in-frame clones only, minus some. The sample has some 150,000 clones, about four fifths seen once; the top ten hold 3.5%. The origin of this receptor is a human donor in good health. This chain uses TRBV7-2 with TRBJ2-7; 7 bases align to TRBD2. The sequencing sample was made of PBMCs. The CDR3 region is CASSLRASGSFSYEQYF. The CDR3 bases are TGTGCCAGCAGCTTAAGGGCTAGCGGCTCTTTTTCCTACGAGCAGTACTTC. Drawing the rest from reference TRBV7-2 and TRBJ2-7, the complete variable domain is GAGVSQSPSNKVTEKGKDVELRCDPISGHTALYWYRQSLGQGLEFLIYFQGNSAPDKSGLPSDRFSAERTGGSVSTLTIQRTQQEDSAVYLCASSLRASGSFSYEQYFGPGTRLTVT.